The rows below give T cell receptor beta chains drawn from one sample of a study of beta chain features in type 1 diabetes. Clones were read by immunoSEQ multiplex PCR, and TCRdb kept only the in-frame ones, dropping some. The data hold about 210,000 clones, with roughly 11% observed a single time. Sequencing was carried out using central memory CD4+ T cells from blood. The receptors were gathered from a man aged 18 to 30 in good health. The CDR3 runs from the conserved cysteine through the conserved F or W. Each record gives: CDR3 protein, CDR3 DNA, D gene, CDR3 length, J gene, clone size, V gene. A D gene is named only where the DNA matches it firmly. Expanded clones get a size class; other rows say once, few or many, or leave the size out.

CDR3aa: CRAREAETQYF
CDR3nt: TGCAGGGCCCGAGAGGCCGAGACCCAGTACTTC
d_gene: .
len: 11
j_gene: TRBJ2-5
abundance: .
v_gene: TRBV20-1

CDR3aa: CASSPFGADTEAFF
CDR3nt: TGCGCCAGCAGCCCTTTTGGGGCGGACACTGAAGCTTTCTTT
d_gene: .
len: 14
j_gene: TRBJ1-1
abundance: .
v_gene: TRBV5-1

CDR3aa: CASSESGVTEELFF
CDR3nt: TGTGCCAGCAGTGAATCTGGGGTCACCGAAGAACTGTTTTTT
d_gene: .
len: 14
j_gene: TRBJ1-4
abundance: few
v_gene: TRBV25-1

CDR3aa: CASSLAQGYGYTF
CDR3nt: TGTGCCAGCAGCTTAGCGCAGGGCTATGGCTACACCTTC
d_gene: .
len: 13
j_gene: TRBJ1-2
abundance: few
v_gene: TRBV7-6

CDR3aa: CASSVAGGLNQPQHF
CDR3nt: TGTGCCAGCAGCGTAGCGGGAGGACTCAATCAGCCCCAGCATTTT
d_gene: .
len: 15
j_gene: TRBJ1-5
abundance: few
v_gene: TRBV9

CDR3aa: CASSYGTGIWAQYF
CDR3nt: TGTGCCAGCAGTTACGGGACAGGCATTTGGGCCCAGTACTTC
d_gene: TRBD1
len: 14
j_gene: TRBJ2-5
abundance: few
v_gene: TRBV6-5

CDR3aa: CASSSTGEQETQYF
CDR3nt: TGTGCCAGCAGCTCTACAGGAGAACAAGAGACCCAGTACTTC
d_gene: .
len: 14
j_gene: TRBJ2-5
abundance: many
v_gene: TRBV28

CDR3aa: CAWRQGFYGYTF
CDR3nt: TGTGCCTGGAGACAAGGGTTCTATGGCTACACCTTC
d_gene: .
len: 12
j_gene: TRBJ1-2
abundance: few
v_gene: TRBV30

CDR3aa: CASSRTGGTYEQYF
CDR3nt: TGTGCCAGCAGTCGGACAGGGGGTACCTACGAGCAGTACTTC
d_gene: TRBD1
len: 14
j_gene: TRBJ2-7
abundance: many
v_gene: TRBV28

CDR3aa: CASSQESRAGTGELFF
CDR3nt: TGCGCCAGCAGCCAAGAAAGCAGGGCGGGAACCGGGGAGCTGTTTTTT
d_gene: .
len: 16
j_gene: TRBJ2-2
abundance: .
v_gene: TRBV4-3

CDR3aa: CASSFDYNEQFF
CDR3nt: TGTGCCAGCAGTTTTGACTACAATGAGCAGTTCTTC
d_gene: .
len: 12
j_gene: TRBJ2-1
abundance: few
v_gene: TRBV27

CDR3aa: CASSRQGAYNEQFF
CDR3nt: TGTGCCAGTAGCCGACAGGGGGCGTACAATGAGCAGTTCTTC
d_gene: TRBD1
len: 14
j_gene: TRBJ2-1
abundance: .
v_gene: TRBV19

CDR3aa: CASSFNGNEQFF
CDR3nt: TGTGCCAGCAGCTTTAATGGGAATGAGCAGTTCTTC
d_gene: .
len: 12
j_gene: TRBJ2-1
abundance: .
v_gene: TRBV7-3

CDR3aa: CASSLMLGENEKLFF
CDR3nt: TGTGCCAGCAGCTTGATGCTAGGTGAAAATGAAAAACTGTTTTTT
d_gene: .
len: 15
j_gene: TRBJ1-4
abundance: few
v_gene: TRBV5-4